These 16 T cell receptor beta chains were sequenced from one sample in a study of Tregs in tolerant kidney transplant recipients. TCRdb's copy holds only in-frame clones and misses some; the assay was immunoSEQ multiplex PCR. This sample yields roughly 120,000 clones, of which about 90% are seen a single time; roughly 0.63% belongs to the top ten. Sequencing input: CD4+ T cells from blood. Receptors were obtained from a human donor in good health.

This clone occurred once. The chain recombines TRBV2 with TRBJ2-3; a weak D match, TRBD2 (5 bases). The germline V and J ends were trimmed by 6 bases and 2 bases, with 9 bases remaining between them. The CDR3 contains 13 residues. CDR1 and CDR2 (germline): SNHLY, FYNNEI. The CDR3 region is CASSQRITDTQYF. CDR3 nucleotide sequence: TGTGCCAGCAGCCAGCGGATCACAGATACGCAGTATTTT.

The V and J genes are TRBV19 and TRBJ2-7; 8 nucleotides align to TRBD1. This CDR3 has 15 amino acids. Trimming removed 1 base from V and 5 bases from J; junction bases left unmatched: 7. Germline-derived CDR1 and CDR2 are LNHDA and SQIVND (reference sequence). CDR3 bases: TGTGCCAGTAGTATAGGCGGACAGGGCTTCGACGAGCAGTACTTC. It encodes CASSIGGQGFDEQYF. Full variable domain (rest looked up from reference TRBV19 and TRBJ2-7): DGGITQSPKYLFRKEGQNVTLSCEQNLNHDAMYWYRQDPGQGLRLIYYSQIVNDFQKGDIAEGYSVSREKKESFPLTVTSAQKNPTAFYLCASSIGGQGFDEQYFGPGTRLTVT.

This clone was recorded only once. V gene TRBV27 combines with J gene TRBJ2-5; the D call may be TRBD1 or TRBD2 (6 bases each). This CDR3 region has 15 residues. V was shortened by 0 bases and J by 5 bases, with 13 bases between the two germline ends. CDR1 and CDR2 from the germline V gene are MNHEY and SMNVEV (reference sequence). The chain's CDR3 is CASSLSGGQRETQYF. In DNA, the CDR3 is TGTGCCAGCAGTTTATCGGGGGGACAACGGGAGACCCAGTACTTC.

The J gene is TRBJ1-1, the V gene TRBV30; D is uncertain. Deletions cut 3 bases from V and 1 base from J, with 12 bases between. In germline, CDR1 is GTSNPN, CDR2 SVGIG (reference sequence). The length of the CDR3 is 14 residues. CDR3 in amino acids: CAWSVMRRNTEAFF. The CDR3 DNA reads TGTGCCTGGAGCGTAATGCGGCGGAACACTGAAGCTTTCTTT. Complete variable domain (other parts from reference TRBV30 and TRBJ1-1): SQTIHQWPATLVQPVGSPLSLECTVEGTSNPNLYWYRQAAGRGLQLLFYSVGIGQISSEVPQNLSASRPQDRQFILSSKKLLLSDSGFYLCAWSVMRRNTEAFFGQGTRLTVV.

This rearrangement joins TRBV6-1 to TRBJ1-6; possibly TRBD1 for D (5 bases). The CDR3 has 13 residues. CDR1 is MNHNS and CDR2 is SASEGT in the germline V gene. The ends were cut back, 7 bases at V and 10 bases at J, with 14 bases in the middle. The DNA of the CDR3 is TGTGCCAGCAACACAGGAAGTTACTCACCCCTCCACTTT. This gives the protein CASNTGSYSPLHF.

CDR3 nucleotide sequence: TGTGCCAGCAGCCGTGACGGGGGGGCGAACTATGGCTACACCTTC. Protein: CASSRDGGANYGYTF. The chain has TRBV7-2 and TRBJ1-2; TRBD1 might be the D (6 bases). This CDR3 comprises 15 residues. CDR1 and CDR2 (germline): SGHTA, FQGNSA. V was pared by 5 bases and J by 2 bases, with 15 bases between. Together with reference TRBV7-2 and TRBJ1-2, the CDR3 gives the full variable domain: GAGVSQSPSNKVTEKGKDVELRCDPISGHTALYWYRQSLGQGLEFLIYFQGNSAPDKSGLPSDRFSAERTGGSVSTLTIQRTQQEDSAVYLCASSRDGGANYGYTFGSGTRLTVV.

The chain links TRBV4-1 to TRBJ1-4; the D is unclear. Trimming pared 3 bases from V and 2 bases from J, leaving 19 bases between. The CDR3 has 18 amino acids. Per germline, CDR1 MGHRA and CDR2 YSYEKL. Here the CDR3 reads CASSQDPTPQVTNEKLFF. The CDR3 bases are TGCGCCAGCAGCCAGGATCCGACCCCTCAGGTTACTAATGAAAAACTGTTTTTT.

V is TRBV5-1 and J is TRBJ1-5; 7 bases map to TRBD1. Unmatched junction bases numbered 7, after V lost 0 bases and J lost 7 bases. The germline V gene encodes CDR1 SGHRS and CDR2 YFSETQ. The CDR3 loop spans 15 amino acids. As DNA, the CDR3 is TGCGCCAGCAGCTTGGCTGTAGGGGGCGGCCAGCCCCAGCATTTT. Translation gives CASSLAVGGGQPQHF.

Written as DNA, the CDR3 is TGTGCCAGCAGTAGTAGGACTAGCGGGGATCTTAGCACAGATACGCAGTATTTT. It translates to CASSSRTSGDLSTDTQYF. The chain carries TRBV27 and TRBJ2-3, with TRBD2 matching 12 bases. Germline CDR1 MNHEY, CDR2 SMNVEV (reference sequence). CDR3 size: 18 residues. With 5 bases clipped from V and 0 bases from J, the junction kept 9 bases outside the gene matches.

The chain couples TRBV11-2 to TRBJ1-2; TRBD1 matches 7 bases. J gave up 4 bases and V 0 bases, and 8 bases lay outside the gene matches. Germline-derived CDR1 and CDR2 are SGHAT and FQNNGV. This CDR3 has 16 residues. The CDR3 loop reads CASSLDGGQRPYGYTF. The DNA for the CDR3 is TGTGCCAGCAGCTTAGATGGGGGACAGAGGCCCTATGGCTACACCTTC.

The V and J genes are TRBV29-1 and TRBJ2-3; a possible D gene is TRBD2 (6 bases). With 0 bases removed from V and 1 base from J, the gap between germline ends came to 11 bases. The CDR3 spans 15 residues. Germline CDR1 and CDR2: SQVTM and ANQGSEA. The CDR3 loop reads CSVEDRGRGTDTQYF. CDR3 bases: TGCAGCGTTGAAGATCGGGGGAGAGGCACAGATACGCAGTATTTT.

The J gene is TRBJ2-6, the V gene TRBV6-4, with D maybe TRBD1 (5 bases). Per germline, CDR1 MRHNA and CDR2 SNTAGT. Between the trimmed V and J ends, which lost 5 bases and 4 bases, there was a span of 12 bases. The CDR3 is made up of 15 amino acids. In nucleotides, the CDR3 is TGTGCCAGCAGTCTACAGGTGGACGGGGCCAACGTCCTGACTTTC. Translating gives CASSLQVDGANVLTF.

The chain employs TRBV10-3 and TRBJ1-5; 7 bases are shared with TRBD1. This CDR3 spans 14 amino acids. V lost 5 bases and J lost 2; bases outside the gene matches: 3. The germline CDR1 and CDR2 sequences are ENHRY and SYGVKD. The CDR3 sequence is CAISPDRGNQPQHF. Here the CDR3 DNA reads TGTGCCATCAGTCCAGACAGGGGCAATCAGCCCCAGCATTTT.

This clone was seen more than once but under ten times. DNA of the CDR3: TGTGCCAGCAGTTACTCGCCCCCCCAGGCTGAGCAGTTCTTC. This gives the protein CASSYSPPQAEQFF. V usage is TRBV6-6 and J usage is TRBJ2-1; D gene ambiguous. CDR1 is MNHNY and CDR2 is SVGAGI in the germline V gene (reference sequence). V lost 0 bases, J lost 9 bases, and 12 bases lay in between. This CDR3 is built from 14 residues.

This chain joins TRBV7-8 and TRBJ2-5, with a weak D call TRBD1 (6 bases). V dropped 5 bases and J dropped 3 bases, with 19 bases sitting between them. Germline V gene data show CDR1 as SGHVS and CDR2 as FQNEAQ. The CDR3 loop spans 16 amino acids. CDR3 in amino acids: CASSRFLTGTKETQYF. For the CDR3, the DNA is TGTGCCAGCAGCCGTTTTCTCACCGGGACAAAAGAGACCCAGTACTTC.

The chain combines TRBV10-3 with TRBJ1-1; 10 bases agree with TRBD1. Germline-derived CDR1 and CDR2 are ENHRY and SYGVKD. The CDR3 totals 14 residues. The V segment lost 6 bases and the J segment 3 bases; nucleotides outside the gene matches: 4. The CDR3 nucleotides read TGTGCCATCAGCGAGACAGGGGGCGACACTGAAGCTTTCTTT. Translating gives CAISETGGDTEAFF.